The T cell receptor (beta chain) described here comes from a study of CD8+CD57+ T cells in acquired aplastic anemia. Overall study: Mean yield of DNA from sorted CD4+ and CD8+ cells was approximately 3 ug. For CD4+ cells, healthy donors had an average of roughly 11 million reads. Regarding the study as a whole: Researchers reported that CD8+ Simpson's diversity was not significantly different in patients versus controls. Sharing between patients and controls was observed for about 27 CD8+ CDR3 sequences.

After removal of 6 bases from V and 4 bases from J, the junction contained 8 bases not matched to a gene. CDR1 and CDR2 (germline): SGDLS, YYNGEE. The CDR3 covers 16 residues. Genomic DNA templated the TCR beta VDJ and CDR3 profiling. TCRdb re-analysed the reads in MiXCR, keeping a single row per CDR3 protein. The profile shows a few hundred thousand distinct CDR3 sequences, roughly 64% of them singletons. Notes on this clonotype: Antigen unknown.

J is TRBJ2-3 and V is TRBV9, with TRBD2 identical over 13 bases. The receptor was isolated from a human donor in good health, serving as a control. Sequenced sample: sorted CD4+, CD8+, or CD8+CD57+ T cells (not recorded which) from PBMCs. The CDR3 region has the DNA TGTGCCAGCACCCTAGATACTAGCGGGGGGGCAGATACGCAGTATTTT. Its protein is CASTLDTSGGADTQYF. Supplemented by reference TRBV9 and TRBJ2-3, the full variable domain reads DSGVTQTPKHLITATGQRVTLRCSPRSGDLSVYWYQQSLDQGLQFLIQYYNGEERAKGNILERFSAQQFPDLHSELNLSSLELGDSALYFCASTLDTSGGADTQYFGPGTRLTVL.